This T cell receptor beta chain stems from a study of identifying expanded T cells in peripheral blood. Assay used: immunoSEQ multiplex PCR; TCRdb lists only in-frame clones, some missing. The table records some 77,000 clones, 70% to 90% of them present only once. Overall study results and limits: Across healthy donors, higher total template counts meant significantly greater approximately two-week count variance.

On this clone itself: Its antigen is undetermined.

The germline V gene has CDR1 SQVTM and CDR2 ANQGSEA. Unmatched junction bases numbered 5, after V lost 4 bases and J lost 4 bases. The CDR3 sequence is 13 residues long. The clonotype originates from a person aged 18 to 75 in good health. The chain uses TRBV29-1 and TRBJ1-2, with 8 bases that match TRBD1. The specimen was blood. This CDR3 reads CSVATGGAYGYTF. The CDR3 DNA is TGCAGCGTTGCAACAGGGGGGGCCTATGGCTACACCTTC.